One sample yielded the 27 T cell receptor beta chains listed below, sequenced in a study of T-cell memory formation after mild COVID-19. TCRdb re-derived calls from the 5' RACE reads in MiXCR, one entry per CDR3 protein. This sample has some 350,000 distinct CDR3 sequences; about 15% occur once, and the top ten carry 20% to 25%. The sample taken for sequencing was PBMCs or a T cell subset sorted from them (not recorded which). All receptors derive from a young man who had mild COVID-19 (a few samples of this study predate the infection). Cell type and time point are not known.

This clonotype showed up just a few times. The chain is built from TRBV12-3 or TRBV12-4 and TRBJ2-1; no clear D gene. V lost 7 bases, J lost 5 bases, and 6 bases lay in between. The CDR3 runs 11 residues. The DNA for the CDR3 is TGTGCCAGCAACTGGAACAATGAGCAGTTCTTC. Its translation: CASNWNNEQFF.

This clonotype has just a few counts. The chain carries TRBV20-1 and TRBJ2-1; 9 bases agree with TRBD1. CDR1 and CDR2 (germline): DFQATT, SNEGSKA (reference sequence). V shed 5 bases, J shed 8 bases, and the junction held 7 bases outside the gene matches. CDR3 size: 13 residues. CDR3 residues: CSAPGTGWDEQFF. The DNA of the CDR3 is TGCAGTGCTCCCGGGACAGGGTGGGATGAGCAGTTCTTC.

The V and J genes are TRBV7-9 and TRBJ1-2, with D possibly being TRBD1 (5 bases). Germline CDR1 reads SEHNR; CDR2 reads FQNEAQ (reference sequence). The CDR3 has 13 amino acids. V shed 5 bases and J shed 7 bases, with 14 bases lying between them. As DNA, the CDR3 is TGTGCCAGCAGCCCCCACGGAGGGGCTGGCTACACCTTC. It encodes CASSPHGGAGYTF.

The rearrangement links TRBV27 to TRBJ2-1; D possibly corresponds to TRBD1 (6 bases). Trimming stripped 0 bases from V and 0 bases from J, with 9 bases between. Germline assignment: CDR1 MNHEY and CDR2 SMNVEV (reference sequence). The CDR3 is 16 residues long. The CDR3 region is CASSLSTGISYNEQFF. The DNA for the CDR3 is TGTGCCAGCAGTTTATCGACAGGAATCTCCTACAATGAGCAGTTCTTC.

This clonotype was recorded many times. This rearrangement joins TRBV5-1 to TRBJ2-1, with D perhaps matching TRBD1 (6 bases). V lost 2 bases and J 0 bases, leaving 6 bases between the germline ends. The CDR3 loop spans 14 amino acids. Germline V gene data show CDR1 as SGHRS and CDR2 as YFSETQ. The CDR3 here is CASSLQGSYNEQFF. CDR3 DNA: TGCGCCAGCAGCTTACAGGGCTCCTACAATGAGCAGTTCTTC. The full variable domain, in which reference TRBV5-1 and TRBJ2-1 provide the parts outside the CDR3, is KAGVTQTPRYLIKTRGQQVTLSCSPISGHRSVSWYQQTPGQGLQFLFEYFSETQRNKGNFPGRFSGRQFSNSRSEMNVSTLELGDSALYLCASSLQGSYNEQFFGPGTRLTVL.

This clonotype was seen only a few times. The chain combines TRBV12-3 or TRBV12-4 with TRBJ1-5; D is uncertain. V lost 6 bases, J lost 0 bases, and 21 bases lay in between. The CDR3 spans 18 residues. The CDR3 bases are TGTGCCAGCAGCAGAACATGGTATAGATCTCTTAGCAATCAGCCCCAGCATTTT. It encodes CASSRTWYRSLSNQPQHF.

The table lists this clonotype with a few counts. The CDR3 here is CASSYSSTMGYTF. CDR3 in DNA: TGTGCCAGCAGTTACTCGAGTACGATGGGCTACACCTTC. The V call is TRBV6-2 or TRBV6-3, the J call TRBJ1-2, with D uncertain. This CDR3 has 13 residues. Germline CDR1 reads MNHEY; CDR2 reads SVGEGT. V lost 0 bases, J lost 8 bases, and 10 bases lay in between.

This clonotype was found a few times. The chain has TRBV20-1 and TRBJ1-4; no firm D call. CDR1 is DFQATT, CDR2 SNEGSKA, per germline (reference sequence). V lost 4 bases and J 7 bases, leaving 16 bases between the germline ends. The CDR3 consists of 14 residues. The CDR3 DNA sequence: TGCAGTGCTACACTACATGCCGGTGGTGAAAAACTGTTTTTT. Translating it yields CSATLHAGGEKLFF.

This clonotype was seen once. This rearrangement joins TRBV4-3 to TRBJ2-2, with TRBD1 as a possible D gene (5 bases). CDR3 size: 18 residues. Germline CDR1 LGHNA, CDR2 YSLEER. V lost 0 bases to trimming and J lost 5 bases, with 19 bases between them. CDR3: CASSQDVAGLVETGELFF. The CDR3 DNA follows: TGCGCCAGCAGCCAAGATGTGGCAGGGCTTGTGGAGACCGGGGAGCTGTTTTTT.

This chain connects TRBV3-1 to TRBJ1-1, with 8 bases matching TRBD1. The CDR3 has 14 residues. Germline-derived CDR1 and CDR2 are LGHDT and YNNKEL (reference sequence). The V gene end was trimmed by 5 bases and the J gene end by 4 bases; junction bases not matched to a gene: 6. CDR3 in DNA: TGTGCCAGCAGCAAGAACAGGGGGAGCACTGAAGCTTTCTTT. Translated: CASSKNRGSTEAFF.

This clonotype was picked up a small number of times. The chain carries TRBV18 and TRBJ2-7; D could derive from TRBD1 or TRBD2 (5 bases each). CDR1 KGHSH and CDR2 LQKENI come from the germline V gene. The CDR3 consists of 14 residues. Trimming took 2 bases from V and 3 from J, leaving 11 bases between them. The CDR3 spells CASSPTGRDYEQYF. The CDR3 DNA sequence: TGTGCCAGCTCACCAACAGGCCGGGACTACGAGCAGTACTTC. The entire variable domain, with the rest obtained from reference TRBV18 and TRBJ2-7, is as follows: NAGVMQNPRHLVRRRGQEARLRCSPMKGHSHVYWYRQLPEEGLKFMVYLQKENIIDESGMPKERFSAEFPKEGPSILRIQQVVRGDSAAYFCASSPTGRDYEQYFGPGTRLTVT.

This clonotype was seen only once. The V call is TRBV11-1, the J call TRBJ2-7, with 9 bases that match TRBD1. V shed 3 bases and J 3 bases; nucleotides not matched to a gene: 9. This CDR3 spans 16 amino acids. Germline CDR1 SGHAT, CDR2 FQDESV (reference sequence). The CDR3 spells CASSLATGQGDYEQYF. In DNA form, the CDR3 reads TGTGCCAGCAGCTTGGCGACGGGACAGGGTGACTACGAGCAGTACTTC.

The CDR3 region is CASSYSRFQPGANVLTF. The CDR3 DNA is TGTGCCAGCAGTTACTCGAGGTTCCAGCCTGGGGCCAACGTCCTGACTTTC. The rearrangement uses TRBV6-5 and TRBJ2-6; no firm D call. V lost 0 bases to trimming and J lost 2 bases, with 11 bases between them. Germline V gene lookup returns CDR1 MNHEY and CDR2 SVGAGI. The CDR3 sequence is 17 residues long.

This clonotype turned up a few times. CDR3 sequence reads: CASSPRQGGHNEQFF. The CDR3 DNA reads TGTGCCAGCAGCCCACGGCAAGGAGGGCACAATGAGCAGTTCTTC. This chain uses TRBV11-3 with TRBJ2-1; the D gene is possibly TRBD2 (6 bases). Germline CDR1 and CDR2: SGHNT and YENEEA. The ends were cut back, 5 bases at V and 5 bases at J, with 16 bases in the middle. The CDR3 spans 15 residues.

Ten or more counts support this clonotype. The chain recombines TRBV5-5 with TRBJ2-1; TRBD2 aligns across 12 bases. Per germline, CDR1 SGHKS and CDR2 YYEKEE (reference sequence). With V trimmed by 4 bases and J by 2 bases, 13 bases remained unmatched. The CDR3 spans 19 residues. CDR3 protein: CASSATGTSGRIAYNEQFF. CDR3 sequence (DNA): TGTGCCAGCAGCGCGACAGGGACTAGCGGGCGAATCGCCTACAATGAGCAGTTCTTC.

This chain uses TRBV19 with TRBJ1-1, with D tentatively TRBD1 (5 bases). CDR3 length equals 14 residues. Germline V gives CDR1 LNHDA, CDR2 SQIVND (reference sequence). V was clipped by 3 bases and J by 4 bases, with 12 bases between them. CDR3: CASSMSGAGTEAFF. CDR3 nucleotides: TGTGCCAGTAGTATGTCCGGGGCGGGCACTGAAGCTTTCTTT. The variable domain in full, completed from reference TRBV19 and TRBJ1-1, reads DGGITQSPKYLFRKEGQNVTLSCEQNLNHDAMYWYRQDPGQGLRLIYYSQIVNDFQKGDIAEGYSVSREKKESFPLTVTSAQKNPTAFYLCASSMSGAGTEAFFGQGTRLTVV.

This chain uses TRBV7-8 with TRBJ2-1, with D possibly TRBD2 on 5 matching bases. Germline CDR1 and CDR2: SGHVS and FQNEAQ. Trimming removed 5 bases at V and 6 bases at J, with 14 bases between. This CDR3 spans 14 amino acids. The CDR3 DNA follows: TGTGCCAGCAGCCGGACTCCTAACTCCAATGAGCAGTTCTTC. This sequence encodes CASSRTPNSNEQFF.

This rearrangement joins TRBV6-2 or TRBV6-3 to TRBJ2-1, with 8 bases identical to TRBD1. V lost 3 bases, J lost 1 base, and 5 bases stayed unmatched. CDR3 length: 16 amino acids. Germline lookup yields CDR1 MNHEY and CDR2 SVGEGT. CDR3 sequence: CASSYGQGASYNEQFF. The DNA for the CDR3 is TGTGCCAGCAGTTATGGTCAGGGGGCTTCCTACAATGAGCAGTTCTTC.

J is TRBJ2-1 and V is TRBV18; TRBD1 or TRBD2 may be the D gene (5 bases each). V shed 3 bases and J shed 0 bases, with 15 bases lying between them. The CDR3 has 17 residues. Per germline, CDR1 KGHSH and CDR2 LQKENI. The CDR3 DNA follows: TGTGCCAGCTCACCGCCCTTCGGGACCGGCTCCTACAATGAGCAGTTCTTC. Protein sequence: CASSPPFGTGSYNEQFF. Variable domain in full (rest from reference TRBV18 and TRBJ2-1): NAGVMQNPRHLVRRRGQEARLRCSPMKGHSHVYWYRQLPEEGLKFMVYLQKENIIDESGMPKERFSAEFPKEGPSILRIQQVVRGDSAAYFCASSPPFGTGSYNEQFFGPGTRLTVL.

The chain is built from TRBV5-1 and TRBJ2-7; perhaps TRBD2 as D (6 bases). CDR3 length: 13 residues. The V end lost 4 bases, the J end lost 12 bases, and 20 bases lay between the germline ends. In germline, CDR1 is SGHRS, CDR2 YFSETQ. The CDR3 region is CASSEDSRAGPYF. CDR3 bases: TGCGCCAGCAGCGAGGACTCCCGGGCGGGGCCGTACTTC.

The V call is TRBV15, the J call TRBJ2-5; D might be TRBD1 (5 bases). From germline, CDR1 is LNHNV and CDR2 YYDKDF (reference sequence). This CDR3 spans 14 amino acids. V was pared by 0 bases and J by 7 bases, with 12 bases between. The CDR3 sequence: CATSRDQGLGTQYF. The CDR3 region has the DNA TGTGCCACCAGCAGAGATCAGGGTTTGGGGACCCAGTACTTC.

Only a few counts were recorded for this clonotype. V and J are TRBV6-6 and TRBJ2-7; either TRBD1 or TRBD2 may supply D (5 bases each). Germline V CDR1 and CDR2: MNHNY, SVGAGI (reference sequence). The CDR3 totals 13 residues. V lost 6 bases and J lost 4, with 13 bases in between. CDR3 protein: CASSWGPPYEQYV. The DNA for the CDR3 is TGTGCCAGCAGCTGGGGACCGCCGTACGAGCAGTACGTC.

The genes are TRBV12-3 or TRBV12-4 and TRBJ1-1, with D hard to call. CDR3 size: 13 residues. The V end lost 1 base, the J end lost 6 bases, and 9 bases lay between the germline ends. CDR3: CASSLGRQAEAFF. CDR3 coding DNA: TGTGCCAGCAGTTTAGGGCGACAAGCTGAAGCTTTCTTT.

The gene calls are TRBV4-1 and TRBJ2-1, with D maybe TRBD1 (6 bases). The CDR3 is made up of 16 amino acids. V was trimmed by 0 bases and J by 4 bases, leaving 13 bases between them. The germline CDR1 and CDR2 sequences are MGHRA and YSYEKL. CDR3: CASSQDRGQSYNEQFF. The CDR3, as DNA: TGCGCCAGCAGCCAAGACCGCGGACAGTCTTACAATGAGCAGTTCTTC.

This chain connects TRBV5-6 to TRBJ2-3, with unresolved D. Trimming left V 0 bases short and J 2 bases short, with 10 bases between. CDR1 SGHDT and CDR2 YYEEEE come from the germline V gene. There are 15 residues in the CDR3. The CDR3 DNA reads as TGTGCCAGCAGCTTGGATGGTGGAACCACAGATACGCAGTATTTT. Its protein is CASSLDGGTTDTQYF.

The CDR3 sequence is CASSLDPDRVNQPQHF. The DNA for the CDR3 is TGTGCCAGCAGCTTGGACCCGGACAGGGTCAATCAGCCCCAGCATTTT. The V gene is TRBV5-8, the J gene TRBJ1-5, with TRBD1 identical over 8 bases. The CDR3 covers 16 residues. V dropped 0 bases and J dropped 3; count of bases not matched to a gene: 5. CDR1 is SGHTS, CDR2 YDEGEE, per germline.

This clonotype has a handful of counts. This sequence joins TRBV6-6 and TRBJ1-1; no firm D call. This CDR3 contains 13 residues. V lost 2 bases and J lost 6, with 10 bases in between. The germline V gene encodes CDR1 MNHNY and CDR2 SVGAGI (reference sequence). The CDR3 is CASSYVLAAEAFF. Here the CDR3 DNA reads TGTGCCAGCAGTTACGTGTTGGCAGCTGAAGCTTTCTTT.